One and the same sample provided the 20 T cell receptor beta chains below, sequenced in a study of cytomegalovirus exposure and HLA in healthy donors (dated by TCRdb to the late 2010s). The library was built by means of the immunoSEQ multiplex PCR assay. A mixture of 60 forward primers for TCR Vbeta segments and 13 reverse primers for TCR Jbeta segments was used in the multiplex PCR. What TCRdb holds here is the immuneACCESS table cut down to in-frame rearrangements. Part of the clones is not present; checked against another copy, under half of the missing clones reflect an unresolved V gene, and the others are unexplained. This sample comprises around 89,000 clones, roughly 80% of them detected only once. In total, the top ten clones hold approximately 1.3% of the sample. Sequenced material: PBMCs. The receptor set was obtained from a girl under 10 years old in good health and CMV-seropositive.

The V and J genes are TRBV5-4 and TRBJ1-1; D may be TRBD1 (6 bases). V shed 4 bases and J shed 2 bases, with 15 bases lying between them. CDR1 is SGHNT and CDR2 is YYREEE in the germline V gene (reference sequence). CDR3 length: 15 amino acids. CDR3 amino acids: CASSEDRFYNTEAFF. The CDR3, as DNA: TGTGCCAGCAGCGAAGACAGGTTTTACAACACTGAAGCTTTCTTT.

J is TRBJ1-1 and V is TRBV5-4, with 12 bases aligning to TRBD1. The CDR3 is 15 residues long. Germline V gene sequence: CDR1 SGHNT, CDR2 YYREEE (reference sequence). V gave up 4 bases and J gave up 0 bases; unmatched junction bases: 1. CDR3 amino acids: CASSGTGGLNTEAFF. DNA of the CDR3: TGTGCCAGCAGCGGGACAGGGGGCTTGAACACTGAAGCTTTCTTT.

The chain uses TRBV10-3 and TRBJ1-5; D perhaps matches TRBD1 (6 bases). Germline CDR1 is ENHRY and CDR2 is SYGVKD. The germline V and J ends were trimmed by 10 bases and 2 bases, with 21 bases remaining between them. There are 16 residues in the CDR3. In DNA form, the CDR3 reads TGTGCCAGCGCACAGGGCGCGGTATATCGCAATCAGCCCCAGCATTTT. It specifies CASAQGAVYRNQPQHF.

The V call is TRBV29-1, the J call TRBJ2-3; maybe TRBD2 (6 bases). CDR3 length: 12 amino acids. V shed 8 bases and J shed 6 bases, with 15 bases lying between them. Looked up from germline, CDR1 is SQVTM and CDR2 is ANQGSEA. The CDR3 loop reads CSSYGGSDTQYF. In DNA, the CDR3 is TGCAGCTCATATGGGGGGTCTGATACGCAGTATTTT.

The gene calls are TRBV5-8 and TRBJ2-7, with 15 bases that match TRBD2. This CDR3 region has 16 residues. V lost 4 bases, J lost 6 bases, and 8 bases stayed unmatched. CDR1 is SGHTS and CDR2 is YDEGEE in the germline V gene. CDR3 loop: CASSPGLAGGRGEQYF. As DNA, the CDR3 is TGTGCCAGCAGCCCGGGACTAGCGGGAGGACGGGGCGAGCAGTACTTC.

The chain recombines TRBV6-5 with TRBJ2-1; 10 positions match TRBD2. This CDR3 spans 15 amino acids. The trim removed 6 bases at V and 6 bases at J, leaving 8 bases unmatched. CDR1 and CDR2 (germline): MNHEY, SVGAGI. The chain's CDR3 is CASRNSGRPLNEQFF. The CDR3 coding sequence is TGTGCCAGCAGAAATAGCGGGAGGCCCCTCAATGAGCAGTTCTTC.

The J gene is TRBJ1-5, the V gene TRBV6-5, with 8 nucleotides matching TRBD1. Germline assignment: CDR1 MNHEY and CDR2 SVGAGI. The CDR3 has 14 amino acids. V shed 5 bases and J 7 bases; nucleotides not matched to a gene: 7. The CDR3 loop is CASSRQGIRQPQHF. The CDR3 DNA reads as TGTGCCAGCAGTAGACAGGGGATCCGGCAGCCCCAGCATTTT.

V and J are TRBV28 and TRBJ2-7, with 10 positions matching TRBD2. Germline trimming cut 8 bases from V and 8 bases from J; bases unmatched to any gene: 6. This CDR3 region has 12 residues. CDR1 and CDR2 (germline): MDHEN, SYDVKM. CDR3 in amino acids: CASRTSGTKQYF. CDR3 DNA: TGTGCCAGCCGGACTAGCGGTACCAAGCAGTACTTC. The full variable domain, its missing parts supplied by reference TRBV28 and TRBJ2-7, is DVKVTQSSRYLVKRTGEKVFLECVQDMDHENMFWYRQDPGLGLRLIYFSYDVKMKEKGDIPEGYSVSREKKERFSLILESASTNQTSMYLCASRTSGTKQYFGPGTRLTVT.

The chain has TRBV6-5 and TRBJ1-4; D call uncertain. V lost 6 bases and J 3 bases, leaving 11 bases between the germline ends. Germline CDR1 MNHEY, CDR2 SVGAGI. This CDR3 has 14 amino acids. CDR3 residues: CASRDGGPNEKLFF. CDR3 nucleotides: TGTGCCAGCAGGGATGGAGGACCTAATGAAAAACTGTTTTTT.

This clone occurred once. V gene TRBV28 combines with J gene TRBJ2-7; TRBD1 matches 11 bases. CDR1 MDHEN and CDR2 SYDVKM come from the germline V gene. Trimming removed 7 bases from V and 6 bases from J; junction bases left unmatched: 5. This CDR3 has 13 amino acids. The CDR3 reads CASTDRGLGEQYF. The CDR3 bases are TGTGCCAGCACGGACAGGGGGCTCGGCGAGCAGTACTTC. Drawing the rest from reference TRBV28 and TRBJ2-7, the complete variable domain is DVKVTQSSRYLVKRTGEKVFLECVQDMDHENMFWYRQDPGLGLRLIYFSYDVKMKEKGDIPEGYSVSREKKERFSLILESASTNQTSMYLCASTDRGLGEQYFGPGTRLTVT.

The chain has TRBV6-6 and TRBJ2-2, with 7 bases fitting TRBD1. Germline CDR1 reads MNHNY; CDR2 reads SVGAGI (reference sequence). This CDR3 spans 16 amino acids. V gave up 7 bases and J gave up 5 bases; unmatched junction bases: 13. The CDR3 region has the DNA TGTGCCAGCACCCCCCGACAGGGTATTACGACCGGGGAGCTGTTTTTT. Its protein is CASTPRQGITTGELFF.

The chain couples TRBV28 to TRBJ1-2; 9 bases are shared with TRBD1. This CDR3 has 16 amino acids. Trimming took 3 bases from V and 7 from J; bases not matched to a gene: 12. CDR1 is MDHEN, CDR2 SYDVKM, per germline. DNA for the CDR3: TGTGCCAGCAGTTTTCTGGGGACAGGGTCTTTTCGTGGCTACACCTTC. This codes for CASSFLGTGSFRGYTF.

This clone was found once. CDR3 coding DNA: TGTGCCAGCAGCTTGGCCACCTACGAGCAGTACTTC. This codes for CASSLATYEQYF. The chain has TRBV5-6 and TRBJ2-7; no definite D call. The CDR3 runs to 12 residues. Germline V gene lookup returns CDR1 SGHDT and CDR2 YYEEEE. V was clipped by 0 bases and J by 2 bases, with 3 bases between them.

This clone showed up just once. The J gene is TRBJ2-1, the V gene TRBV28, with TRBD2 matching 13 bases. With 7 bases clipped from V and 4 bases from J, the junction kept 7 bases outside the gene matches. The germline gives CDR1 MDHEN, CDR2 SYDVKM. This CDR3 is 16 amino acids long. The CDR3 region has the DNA TGTGCCAGCACCTTGTTGGGACTAGCGGGATACAATGAGCAGTTCTTC. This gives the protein CASTLLGLAGYNEQFF.

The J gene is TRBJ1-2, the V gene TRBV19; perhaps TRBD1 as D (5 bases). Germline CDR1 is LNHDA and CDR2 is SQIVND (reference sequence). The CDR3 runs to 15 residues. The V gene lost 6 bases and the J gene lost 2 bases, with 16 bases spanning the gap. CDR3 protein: CASSPTGARNYGYTF. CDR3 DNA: TGTGCCAGTAGCCCTACAGGAGCGAGAAACTATGGCTACACCTTC.

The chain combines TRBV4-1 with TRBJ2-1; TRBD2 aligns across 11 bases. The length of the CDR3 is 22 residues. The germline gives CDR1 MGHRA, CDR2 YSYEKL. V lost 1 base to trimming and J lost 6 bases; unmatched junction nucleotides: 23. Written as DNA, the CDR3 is TGCGCCAGCAGCCAAGGGTGGACGCTCCCCCCCCAACTAGCGGGAGTTTCCAATGAGCAGTTCTTC. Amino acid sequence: CASSQGWTLPPQLAGVSNEQFF.

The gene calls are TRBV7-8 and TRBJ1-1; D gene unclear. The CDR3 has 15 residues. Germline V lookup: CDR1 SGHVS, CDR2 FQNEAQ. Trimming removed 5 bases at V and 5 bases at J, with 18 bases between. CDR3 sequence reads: CASSLHSRRETEAFF. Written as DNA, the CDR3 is TGTGCCAGCAGCCTACACAGTAGGCGGGAAACTGAAGCTTTCTTT.

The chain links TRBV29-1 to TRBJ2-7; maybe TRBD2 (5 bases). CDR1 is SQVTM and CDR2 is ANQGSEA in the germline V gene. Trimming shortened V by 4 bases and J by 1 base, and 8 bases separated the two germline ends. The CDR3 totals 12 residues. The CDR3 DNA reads TGCAGCGTTGTATCGGGATCCTACGAGCAGTACTTC. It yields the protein CSVVSGSYEQYF.

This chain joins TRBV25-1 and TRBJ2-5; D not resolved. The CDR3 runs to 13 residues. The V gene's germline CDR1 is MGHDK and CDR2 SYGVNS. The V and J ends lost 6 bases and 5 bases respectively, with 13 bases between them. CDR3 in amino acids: CASSNSNRETQYF. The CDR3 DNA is TGTGCCAGCAGCAACTCAAACCGGGAGACCCAGTACTTC.

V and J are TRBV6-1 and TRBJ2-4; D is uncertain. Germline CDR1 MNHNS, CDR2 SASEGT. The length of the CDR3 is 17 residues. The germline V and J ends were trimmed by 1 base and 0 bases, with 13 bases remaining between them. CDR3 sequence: CASSEVLGFLAKNIQYF. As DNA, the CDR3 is TGTGCCAGCAGTGAAGTGCTAGGTTTTCTAGCCAAAAACATTCAGTACTTC.